The 32 T cell receptor beta chains reported below all come from one sample, sequenced in a study of blood T cell repertoires in COVID-19. The assay was immunoSEQ multiplex PCR, and TCRdb's table has in-frame clones only and misses some. Of about 15,000 clones listed, less than 90% are singletons. The specimen was peripheral blood. These receptor sequences come from a human donor in a cohort sampled during active COVID-19.

V gene TRBV4-1 combines with J gene TRBJ1-4; tentatively, D is TRBD1 (5 bases). Germline loops: CDR1 MGHRA, CDR2 YSYEKL. Between the trimmed V and J ends, which lost 3 bases and 4 bases, there was a span of 12 bases. There are 15 residues in the CDR3. CDR3 nucleotides: TGCGCCAGCAGCCAGGGGCCCAATGGTAATGAAAAACTGTTTTTT. Its translation is CASSQGPNGNEKLFF.

This clone was detected a few times. This chain uses TRBV21-1 with TRBJ2-7; no DNA check was done on the table's D call, TRBD2. TRBV21-1 is assigned pseudogene status. The CDR3 extends over 13 amino acids. The CDR3 protein is CASSNRVTYEQYF. Here the CDR3 DNA reads TGTGCCAGCAGCAACCGGGTGACCTACGAGCAGTACTTC.

This clone came up a few times. The chain has TRBV7-9 and TRBJ2-1, with D possibly TRBD2 on 5 matching bases. Deletions cut 5 bases from V and 6 bases from J, with 11 bases between. The CDR3 sequence is 13 residues long. The V gene's germline CDR1 is SEHNR and CDR2 FQNEAQ (reference sequence). The CDR3 region is CASSQGLPNEQFF. The CDR3 coding sequence is TGTGCCAGCAGCCAAGGACTCCCCAATGAGCAGTTCTTC.

This clone has just one count. V is TRBV11-2 and J is TRBJ2-6; no clear D. Germline CDR1 SGHAT, CDR2 FQNNGV. Trimming removed 5 bases from V and 0 bases from J, with 8 bases in between. The length of the CDR3 is 15 residues. CDR3 sequence (DNA): TGTGCCAGCAGCGGTACAGACTCTGGGGCCAACGTCCTGACTTTC. As protein: CASSGTDSGANVLTF.

This rearrangement joins TRBV5-6 to TRBJ1-4; 8 nucleotides agree with TRBD1. The CDR3 consists of 16 residues. The V gene's germline CDR1 is SGHDT and CDR2 YYEEEE. Germline trimming cut 3 bases from V and 8 bases from J; bases unmatched to any gene: 12. CDR3 sequence reads: CASSSASSGTGEKLFF. The CDR3 bases are TGTGCCAGCAGCTCCGCCTCAAGCGGGACAGGCGAAAAACTGTTTTTT. The variable domain in full, completed from reference TRBV5-6 and TRBJ1-4, reads DAGVTQSPTHLIKTRGQQVTLRCSPKSGHDTVSWYQQALGQGPQFIFQYYEEEERQRGNFPDRFSGHQFPNYSSELNVNALLLGDSALYLCASSSASSGTGEKLFFGSGTQLSVL.

The chain carries TRBV11-2 and TRBJ1-2; 7 bases align to TRBD1. CDR3 length: 16 residues. The V and J ends lost 0 bases and 8 bases, in that order; junction bases with no gene match: 12. Germline loops: CDR1 SGHAT, CDR2 FQNNGV. The CDR3 protein is CASSLDPETGIEGYTF. CDR3 in DNA: TGTGCCAGCAGCTTAGATCCCGAGACAGGGATTGAGGGCTACACCTTC.

The rearrangement links TRBV7-9 to TRBJ2-7, with a weak D call TRBD1 (6 bases). Germline V gives CDR1 SEHNR, CDR2 FQNEAQ (reference sequence). V was trimmed by 5 bases and J by 7 bases, leaving 21 bases between them. The CDR3 runs 15 residues. CDR3 residues: CASSTPRDNHLEQYF. The CDR3 DNA sequence: TGTGCCAGCAGCACCCCCCGGGACAACCATCTGGAGCAGTACTTC. Full variable domain (outside the CDR3, taken from reference TRBV7-9 and TRBJ2-7): DTGVSQNPRHKITKRGQNVTFRCDPISEHNRLYWYRQTLGQGPEFLTYFQNEAQLEKSRLLSDRFSAERPKGSFSTLEIQRTEQGDSAMYLCASSTPRDNHLEQYFGPGTRLTVT.

Only a few counts were recorded for this clone. The chain joins TRBV5-6 to TRBJ1-5; D uncertain. The V end lost 7 bases, the J end lost 5 bases, and 10 bases lay between the germline ends. This CDR3 comprises 12 residues. Germline CDR1 SGHDT, CDR2 YYEEEE. The CDR3 loop is CASSSLDQPQHF. CDR3 DNA: TGTGCCAGCTCTAGTTTGGATCAGCCCCAGCATTTT.

V gene TRBV7-8 combines with J gene TRBJ2-7, with D perhaps TRBD2 (5 bases). Trimming removed 4 bases from V and 0 bases from J, with 13 bases in between. Germline CDR1 and CDR2: SGHVS and FQNEAQ. This CDR3 comprises 15 residues. The CDR3 coding sequence is TGTGCCAGCAGCTACACGAGGACTTTCTCCTACGAGCAGTACTTC. Its translation: CASSYTRTFSYEQYF.

The chain employs TRBV18 and TRBJ2-2; D might be TRBD1 (6 bases). Germline V gene lookup returns CDR1 KGHSH and CDR2 LQKENI. The CDR3 loop spans 15 amino acids. The V end was cut by 3 bases, the J end by 4 bases, with 12 bases between. The CDR3 DNA sequence: TGTGCCAGCTCACCCCAGACAGGTTCCACCGGGGAGCTGTTTTTT. It codes for CASSPQTGSTGELFF.

The V and J genes are TRBV5-5 and TRBJ1-6; D perhaps matches TRBD1 (6 bases). V lost 4 bases, J lost 8 bases, and 16 bases lay in between. Germline values: CDR1 SGHKS, CDR2 YYEKEE (reference sequence). CDR3 length: 15 amino acids. The CDR3 is CASSRDTRSHSPLHF. The CDR3 coding sequence is TGTGCCAGCAGCCGGGACACTCGAAGTCATTCACCCCTCCACTTT.

CDR3 sequence (DNA): TGTGCCAGCAGCTCCCTACCACAGGGGGCAGGTCAGCCCCAGCATTTT. Protein product: CASSSLPQGAGQPQHF. V and J are TRBV7-2 and TRBJ1-5; 9 nucleotides agree with TRBD1. Germline CDR1 SGHTA, CDR2 FQGNSA. CDR3 length: 16 residues. Trimming took 4 bases from V and 6 from J; bases not matched to a gene: 10.

The rearrangement joins TRBV7-2 to TRBJ1-5, with D hard to call. Per the germline V gene, CDR1 is SGHTA and CDR2 is FQGNSA. Trimming pared 5 bases from V and 0 bases from J, leaving 5 bases between. The CDR3 length is 13 residues. DNA of the CDR3: TGTGCCAGCAGCCCGTTTAGCAATCAGCCCCAGCATTTT. This codes for CASSPFSNQPQHF.

The chain has TRBV7-6 and TRBJ1-4; possible D gene TRBD1, 5 bases. V lost 2 bases to trimming and J lost 2 bases, with 12 bases between them. This CDR3 comprises 16 residues. CDR1 is SGHVS and CDR2 is FNYEAQ in the germline V gene. The CDR3 nucleotides read TGTGCCAGCAGCTTATGGCCGCGGGGGACTAATGAAAAACTGTTTTTT. This codes for CASSLWPRGTNEKLFF.

The J gene is TRBJ2-2, the V gene TRBV7-2; 9 bases align to TRBD2. V trimming: 4 bases; J trimming: 2 bases; junction bases outside the gene matches: 5. Germline-derived CDR1 and CDR2 are SGHTA and FQGNSA. This CDR3 has 16 amino acids. CDR3 DNA: TGTGCCAGCAGCTATCGGACTAGCGTTAACACCGGGGAGCTGTTTTTT. This sequence encodes CASSYRTSVNTGELFF. The whole variable domain, remainder taken from reference TRBV7-2 and TRBJ2-2, is GAGVSQSPSNKVTEKGKDVELRCDPISGHTALYWYRQSLGQGLEFLIYFQGNSAPDKSGLPSDRFSAERTGGSVSTLTIQRTQQEDSAVYLCASSYRTSVNTGELFFGEGSRLTVL.

The J gene is TRBJ1-3, the V gene TRBV18; TRBD1 agrees at 7 bases. This CDR3 has 15 amino acids. Germline V gene data show CDR1 as KGHSH and CDR2 as LQKENI. The V gene end was trimmed by 3 bases and the J gene end by 0 bases; junction bases not matched to a gene: 2. The CDR3 is CASSPRDSSGNTIYF. The CDR3, as DNA: TGTGCCAGCTCACCCCGGGACAGCTCTGGAAACACCATATATTTT.

In its sample, this clone was seen a few times. The chain combines TRBV7-2 with TRBJ1-1; maybe TRBD1 (5 bases). The CDR3 spans 14 residues. The V gene lost 0 bases and the J gene lost 5 bases, with 10 bases spanning the gap. Per the germline V gene, CDR1 is SGHTA and CDR2 is FQGNSA. CDR3 in amino acids: CASSLAQGTTEAFF. In nucleotides, the CDR3 is TGTGCCAGCAGCTTAGCTCAGGGTACGACTGAAGCTTTCTTT.

This clone was detected once. The J gene is TRBJ2-7, the V gene TRBV3-1 (or the pseudogene TRBV3-2); TRBD1 matches 11 bases. V shed 1 base and J 4 bases; nucleotides not matched to a gene: 6. Germline CDR1 reads LGHDT; CDR2 reads YNNKEL (reference sequence). The CDR3 contains 16 residues. CDR3 residues: CASSQGFGTGGYEQYF. The CDR3 DNA reads TGTGCCAGCAGCCAAGGGTTCGGGACAGGGGGGTACGAGCAGTACTTC.

J is TRBJ2-5 and V is TRBV7-3, with no clear D. The V gene lost 5 bases and the J gene lost 5 bases, with 12 bases spanning the gap. The germline gives CDR1 SGHTA, CDR2 FQGTGA. The CDR3 covers 13 residues. The CDR3 is CASSRSSRETQYF. The CDR3 region has the DNA TGTGCCAGCAGCCGTTCGAGCCGGGAGACCCAGTACTTC. The whole variable domain, remainder taken from reference TRBV7-3 and TRBJ2-5, is GAGVSQTPSNKVTEKGKYVELRCDPISGHTALYWYRQSLGQGPEFLIYFQGTGAADDSGLPNDRFFAVRPEGSVSTLKIQRTERGDSAVYLCASSRSSRETQYFGPGTRLLVL.

The genes are TRBV27 and TRBJ1-1; 10 positions agree with TRBD1. The J segment lost 4 bases and the V segment lost 5 bases, leaving 10 bases of the junction unmatched. CDR1 is MNHEY, CDR2 SMNVEV, per germline (reference sequence). The CDR3 has 16 amino acids. CDR3 sequence: CASSAPGTGDGTEAFF. Here the CDR3 DNA reads TGTGCCAGCAGTGCCCCCGGGACAGGGGATGGCACTGAAGCTTTCTTT.

The J gene is TRBJ2-1, the V gene TRBV4-3; perhaps TRBD2 as D (6 bases). This CDR3 comprises 13 residues. V was clipped by 4 bases and J by 9 bases, with 13 bases between them. The germline V gene encodes CDR1 LGHNA and CDR2 YSLEER. CDR3 protein: CASSLLEGGEQFF. Written as DNA, the CDR3 is TGCGCCAGCAGCCTTCTCGAGGGAGGTGAGCAGTTCTTC.

The J gene is TRBJ2-3, the V gene TRBV3-1 (or the pseudogene TRBV3-2); 14 bases match TRBD2. The CDR3 loop spans 16 amino acids. The V gene end was trimmed by 6 bases and the J gene end by 6 bases; junction bases not matched to a gene: 8. Germline V gene lookup returns CDR1 LGHDT and CDR2 YNNKEL (reference sequence). CDR3 loop: CASRIGLAGGLDTQYF. The CDR3 region has the DNA TGTGCCAGCAGAATCGGACTAGCGGGAGGTCTGGATACGCAGTATTTT.

The V call is TRBV28, the J call TRBJ2-7, with 9 nucleotides matching TRBD2. Germline CDR1 MDHEN, CDR2 SYDVKM. CDR3 size: 16 residues. After removal of 7 bases from V and 5 bases from J, the junction contained 15 bases not matched to a gene. The CDR3 loop is CASTPTGLAIFHEQYF. The CDR3 coding sequence is TGTGCCAGCACCCCTACTGGACTAGCGATCTTCCACGAGCAGTACTTC.

V gene TRBV5-6 combines with J gene TRBJ2-7; 7 nucleotides align to TRBD1. Germline loops: CDR1 SGHDT, CDR2 YYEEEE. The CDR3 is 13 residues long. The V segment lost 2 bases and the J segment 7 bases; nucleotides outside the gene matches: 6. CDR3 nucleotides: TGTGCCAGCAGCTTAGGGACAGTAGGAGAGCAGTACTTC. Translating gives CASSLGTVGEQYF.

The chain uses TRBV7-3 and TRBJ1-1; D uncertain. V was pared by 3 bases and J by 2 bases, with 7 bases between. The CDR3 is made up of 13 amino acids. CDR1 is SGHTA and CDR2 is FQGTGA in the germline V gene. The CDR3 coding sequence is TGTGCCAGCAGCTTGGAGACTAACACTGAAGCTTTCTTT. The encoded protein is CASSLETNTEAFF.

This chain connects TRBV15 to TRBJ2-7; D remains unclear. Germline CDR1 LNHNV, CDR2 YYDKDF (reference sequence). The CDR3 totals 13 residues. With 5 bases removed from V and 6 bases from J, the gap between germline ends came to 14 bases. The CDR3 reads CATSPVSGIEQYF. The CDR3 DNA sequence: TGTGCCACCAGCCCCGTCTCAGGAATCGAGCAGTACTTC.

This chain uses TRBV4-3 with TRBJ2-7; 7 bases map to TRBD1. The ends lost 1 base at V and 3 bases at J; junction bases unmatched: 9. CDR3 size: 16 residues. CDR1 LGHNA and CDR2 YSLEER come from the germline V gene. CDR3 protein: CASSQAATGAFYEQYF. The DNA for the CDR3 is TGCGCCAGCAGCCAAGCGGCAACAGGGGCGTTCTACGAGCAGTACTTC.

The chain combines TRBV4-1 with TRBJ2-7; 8 nucleotides align to TRBD2. The V gene's germline CDR1 is MGHRA and CDR2 YSYEKL. J gave up 2 bases and V 4 bases, and 7 bases lay outside the gene matches. CDR3 length: 15 residues. Here the CDR3 DNA reads TGCGCCAGCAGCCTGCAAGCGGGAGCCGCCTACGAGCAGTACTTC. It yields the protein CASSLQAGAAYEQYF.

CDR3 amino acids: CASSFREPVWPQHF. The CDR3 DNA reads TGTGCCAGCAGTTTCCGGGAGCCTGTATGGCCCCAGCATTTT. V gene TRBV6-2 or TRBV6-3 combines with J gene TRBJ1-5, with D unclear. The V gene's germline CDR1 is MNHEY and CDR2 SVGEGT. The length of the CDR3 is 14 residues. V was pared by 4 bases and J by 9 bases, with 16 bases between.

J is TRBJ2-3 and V is TRBV3-1 (or the pseudogene TRBV3-2); 7 bases match TRBD2. Germline assignment: CDR1 LGHDT and CDR2 YNNKEL (reference sequence). Trimming took 1 base from V and 1 from J; bases not matched to a gene: 5. CDR3 size: 16 residues. The CDR3 region is CASSQVWLAGTDTQYF. CDR3 sequence (DNA): TGTGCCAGCAGCCAAGTTTGGCTAGCGGGCACAGATACGCAGTATTTT.

The rearrangement joins TRBV4-1 to TRBJ2-3; 8 positions agree with TRBD1. The CDR3 covers 15 residues. V shed 5 bases, J shed 3 bases, and the junction held 7 bases outside the gene matches. CDR1 is MGHRA and CDR2 is YSYEKL in the germline V gene. CDR3 nucleotide sequence: TGCGCCAGCAGCAAGGGACAGGCGGCGACAGATACGCAGTATTTT. Its protein is CASSKGQAATDTQYF.

This chain's CDR3 is CASSLIGGGTETQYF. In nucleotides, the CDR3 is TGTGCCAGCAGCCTAATTGGTGGCGGGACTGAGACCCAGTACTTC. This chain connects TRBV5-6 to TRBJ2-5; a weak D match, TRBD2 (6 bases). CDR3 size: 15 residues. V dropped 4 bases and J dropped 5 bases, with 18 bases sitting between them. Germline CDR1 and CDR2: SGHDT and YYEEEE. The entire variable domain, with the rest obtained from reference TRBV5-6 and TRBJ2-5, is as follows: DAGVTQSPTHLIKTRGQQVTLRCSPKSGHDTVSWYQQALGQGPQFIFQYYEEEERQRGNFPDRFSGHQFPNYSSELNVNALLLGDSALYLCASSLIGGGTETQYFGPGTRLLVL.